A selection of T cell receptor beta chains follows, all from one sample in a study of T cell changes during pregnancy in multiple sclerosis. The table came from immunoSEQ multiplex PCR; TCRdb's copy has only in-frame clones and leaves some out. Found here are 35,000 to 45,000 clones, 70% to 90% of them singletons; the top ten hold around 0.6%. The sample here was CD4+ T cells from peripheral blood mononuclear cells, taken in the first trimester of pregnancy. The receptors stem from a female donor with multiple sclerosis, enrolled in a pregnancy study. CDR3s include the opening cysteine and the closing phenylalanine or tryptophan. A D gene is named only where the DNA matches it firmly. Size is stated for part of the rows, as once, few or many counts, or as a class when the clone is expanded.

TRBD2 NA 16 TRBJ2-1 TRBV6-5 TGTGCCAGCAGTTACGGGACTAGCGGCCTCTACAATGAGCAGTTCTTC CASSYGTSGLYNEQFF
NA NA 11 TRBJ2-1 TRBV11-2 TGTGCCAGCAGCTTAGCGGATGAGCAGTTCTTC CASSLADEQFF
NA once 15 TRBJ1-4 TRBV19 TGTGCCAGTAGTTGGCAGGGCGGGATTAATGAAAAACTGTTTTTT CASSWQGGINEKLFF
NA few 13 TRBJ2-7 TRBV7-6 TGTGCCAGCAGCTTGGCAGGTAACTACGAGCAGTACTTC CASSLAGNYEQYF
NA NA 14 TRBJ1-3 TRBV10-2 TGCGCCAGCAGTGCAGGGTCGGGCGGAAACACCATATATTTT CASSAGSGGNTIYF
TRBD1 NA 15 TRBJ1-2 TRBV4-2 TGTGCCAGCAGCCATGTAGGGGACAGCAGCTATGGCTACACCTTC CASSHVGDSSYGYTF
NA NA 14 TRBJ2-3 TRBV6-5 TGTGCCAGCAGCGACCACAGGGGCACAGATACGCAGTATTTT CASSDHRGTDTQYF
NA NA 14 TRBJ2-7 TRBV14 TGTGCCAGCAGCCAAGAGGCGGGACCTTACGAGCAGTACTTC CASSQEAGPYEQYF
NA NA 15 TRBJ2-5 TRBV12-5 TGTGCTAGCCGCTCCCCCGGGACTTCGCAAGAGACCCAGTACTTC CASRSPGTSQETQYF
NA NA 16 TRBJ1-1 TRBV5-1 TGCGCCAGCAGCTTGGGATTTGGCAGTTTGAACACTGAAGCTTTCTTT CASSLGFGSLNTEAFF
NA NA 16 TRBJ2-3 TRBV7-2 TGTGCCAGCAGCTTAGATCAAGGCGGTTACACAGATACGCAGTATTTT CASSLDQGGYTDTQYF
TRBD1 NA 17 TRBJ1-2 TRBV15 TGTGCCACCAGCAGAGATTTTCTTGGGACAGGGGCGGATGGCTACACCTTC CATSRDFLGTGADGYTF
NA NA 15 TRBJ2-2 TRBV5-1 TGCGCCAGCAGCTCCGTCGTGGTAGACACCGGGGAGCTGTTTTTT CASSSVVVDTGELFF
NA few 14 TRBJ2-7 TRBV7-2 TGTGCCAGCAGGAAAGACACGTCTACCTACGAGCAGTACTTC CASRKDTSTYEQYF
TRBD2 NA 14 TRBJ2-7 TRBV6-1 TGTGCCAGCCCCCGGGACTACTTCTCCTACGAGCAGTACTTC CASPRDYFSYEQYF
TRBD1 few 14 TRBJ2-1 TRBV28 TGTGCCAGCATTCGGGGACAGAGATACAATGAGCAGTTCTTC CASIRGQRYNEQFF
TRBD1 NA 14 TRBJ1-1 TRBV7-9 TGTGCCAGCAGCATGGGACAGGGGAGCACTGAAGCTTTCTTT CASSMGQGSTEAFF
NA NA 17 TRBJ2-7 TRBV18 TGTGCCAGCTCACCAGTTATGTCAAGCCTCAGGGGCTACGAGCAGTACTTC CASSPVMSSLRGYEQYF
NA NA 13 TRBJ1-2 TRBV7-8 TGTGCCAGCAGACCGGGAGCAAACTATGGCTACACCTTC CASRPGANYGYTF
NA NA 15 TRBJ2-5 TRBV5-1 TGCGCCAGCAGCTTGTTCAGCGGTATCCAAGAGACCCAGTACTTC CASSLFSGIQETQYF
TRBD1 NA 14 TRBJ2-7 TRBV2 TGTGCCAGCAGCACGGACAGGGTTCGGTACGAGCAGTACTTC CASSTDRVRYEQYF
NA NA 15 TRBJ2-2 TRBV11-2 TGTGCCAGCAGCCCCCAGGCCCTTAACACCGGGGAGCTGTTTTTT CASSPQALNTGELFF
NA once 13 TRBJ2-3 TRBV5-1 TGCGCCAGCAGCCCCGCAGGAACAGATACGCAGTATTTT CASSPAGTDTQYF
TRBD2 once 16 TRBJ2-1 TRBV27 TGTGCCAGCAGTTTATTAATAGCGGGAGTTCGGAATGAGCAGTTCTTC CASSLLIAGVRNEQFF
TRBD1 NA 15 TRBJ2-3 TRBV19 TGTGCCAGCAGGAACGACAGGGGGCGCGTAGATACGCAGTATTTT CASRNDRGRVDTQYF
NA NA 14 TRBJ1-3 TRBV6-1 TGTGCCAGCAGTGAACTTAACAGGGGAAACACCATATATTTT CASSELNRGNTIYF
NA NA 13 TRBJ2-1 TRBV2 TGTGCCAGCAGTGGGAGGCAAAACAATGAGCAGTTCTTC CASSGRQNNEQFF
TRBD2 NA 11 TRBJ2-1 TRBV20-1 TGCAGTGCTAGATTCAGCGGGATAGGGTTCTTC CSARFSGIGFF
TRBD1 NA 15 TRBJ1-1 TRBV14 TGTGCCAGCAGCCCCTCGGACAGGGTAAGAACTGAAGCTTTCTTT CASSPSDRVRTEAFF